The 30 T cell receptor beta chains presented below share a single source sample, sequenced in a study of lymphopenia after photon versus proton radiotherapy. The protocol was immunoSEQ multiplex PCR, while the TCRdb copy is restricted to in-frame clones and leaves out a portion. Of roughly 17,000 clones listed, 80% to 95% are singletons. This sample comprised peripheral blood, obtained from a patient treated with photon-based radiotherapy. Every receptor here comes from a woman aged 40 to 49 with cholangiocarcinoma.

The chain couples TRBV7-2 to TRBJ2-1; D ambiguous. Germline assignment: CDR1 SGHTA and CDR2 FQGNSA. Trimming pared 5 bases from V and 5 bases from J, leaving 16 bases between. The CDR3 sequence is 15 residues long. DNA for the CDR3: TGTGCCAGCAGCCGGTTTAATCAACTACACAATGAGCAGTTCTTC. Translation: CASSRFNQLHNEQFF.

The chain couples TRBV9 to TRBJ1-2; D uncertain. Trimming left V 0 bases short and J 2 bases short, with 8 bases between. In germline, CDR1 is SGDLS, CDR2 YYNGEE. The CDR3 length is 14 residues. The CDR3: CASSVVAMNYGYTF. The CDR3 DNA sequence: TGTGCCAGCAGCGTAGTGGCGATGAACTATGGCTACACCTTC.

The chain uses TRBV27 and TRBJ2-1; 12 bases agree with TRBD2. The CDR3 runs to 14 residues. The V and J ends lost 4 bases and 8 bases, in that order; junction bases with no gene match: 3. Looked up from germline, CDR1 is MNHEY and CDR2 is SMNVEV (reference sequence). The CDR3: CASSSGLAGHEQFF. The CDR3 DNA reads TGTGCCAGCAGTTCGGGACTAGCGGGCCATGAGCAGTTCTTC.

V and J are TRBV30 and TRBJ2-7; perhaps TRBD2 as D (5 bases). The CDR3 loop spans 15 amino acids. The V end was cut by 4 bases, the J end by 4 bases, with 20 bases between. Germline V gives CDR1 GTSNPN, CDR2 SVGIG (reference sequence). Here the CDR3 reads CAWIRTGGSGYEQYF. Written as DNA, the CDR3 is TGTGCCTGGATTCGTACCGGAGGATCGGGTTACGAGCAGTACTTC.

This clone was recorded only once. CDR3 in amino acids: CASSLGGENTEAFF. In DNA, the CDR3 is TGTGCCAGCAGCTTAGGGGGGGAGAACACTGAAGCTTTCTTT. V gene TRBV13 combines with J gene TRBJ1-1, with D possibly TRBD1 on 5 matching bases. Trimming left V 0 bases short and J 1 base short, with 6 bases between. The CDR3 runs to 14 residues. CDR1 and CDR2 from the germline V gene are PRHDT and FYEKMQ (reference sequence).

The chain has TRBV6-1 and TRBJ2-1, with a possible D match to TRBD2 (6 bases). Between the trimmed V and J ends, which lost 4 bases and 9 bases, there was a span of 13 bases. This CDR3 has 13 amino acids. The germline CDR1 and CDR2 sequences are MNHNS and SASEGT. The CDR3 DNA is TGTGCCAGCAGTGTGGACGGGAGTAGTGAGCAGTTCTTC. Translating it yields CASSVDGSSEQFF.

Here the CDR3 reads CAWSANTQTYGYTF. The CDR3 nucleotides read TGTGCCTGGAGTGCAAACACCCAGACCTATGGCTACACCTTC. The V gene is TRBV30, the J gene TRBJ1-2; D is unresolved. The CDR3 loop spans 14 amino acids. The V and J ends lost 1 base and 4 bases respectively, with 13 bases between them. Germline values: CDR1 GTSNPN, CDR2 SVGIG (reference sequence).

The genes are TRBV30 and TRBJ2-3; TRBD1 matches at 9 bases. CDR3 size: 15 residues. V lost 1 base and J lost 2; bases outside the gene matches: 4. The V gene's germline CDR1 is GTSNPN and CDR2 SVGIG (reference sequence). CDR3 residues: CAWSEGQGNTDTQYF. CDR3 nucleotides: TGTGCCTGGAGTGAGGGACAGGGAAACACAGATACGCAGTATTTT.

In this sample, this clone turned up once. The genes are TRBV5-1 and TRBJ1-4, with D hard to call. The ends were cut back, 0 bases at V and 8 bases at J, with 11 bases in the middle. Germline V gives CDR1 SGHRS, CDR2 YFSETQ. The CDR3 length is 14 residues. The DNA for the CDR3 is TGCGCCAGCAGCTTGGGTGGGGTTGGAGAAAAACTGTTTTTT. As protein: CASSLGGVGEKLFF.

The chain uses TRBV6-1 and TRBJ1-2; the D is unclear. CDR3 size: 15 residues. V was pared by 7 bases and J by 4 bases, with 19 bases between. The germline gives CDR1 MNHNS, CDR2 SASEGT. In DNA, the CDR3 is TGTGCCAGCAAGTCTGACACCCGAAAAGGCTATGGCTACACCTTC. This codes for CASKSDTRKGYGYTF.

The genes are TRBV5-1 and TRBJ1-1, with D hard to call. Trimming removed 0 bases at V and 7 bases at J, with 10 bases between. Germline CDR1 and CDR2: SGHRS and YFSETQ. The CDR3 runs 13 residues. CDR3 in amino acids: CASSLDMRHEAFF. Written as DNA, the CDR3 is TGCGCCAGCAGCTTGGATATGCGCCATGAAGCTTTCTTT.

The V gene is TRBV5-4, the J gene TRBJ2-7; perhaps TRBD1 as D (6 bases). Germline-derived CDR1 and CDR2 are SGHNT and YYREEE (reference sequence). Trimming shortened V by 4 bases and J by 3 bases, and 14 bases separated the two germline ends. The CDR3 loop spans 14 amino acids. The CDR3 sequence is CASSPTAGDYEQYF. The CDR3 nucleotides read TGTGCCAGCAGCCCGACGGCAGGGGACTACGAGCAGTACTTC. Complete variable domain (other parts from reference TRBV5-4 and TRBJ2-7): ETGVTQSPTHLIKTRGQQVTLRCSSQSGHNTVSWYQQALGQGPQFIFQYYREEENGRGNFPPRFSGLQFPNYSSELNVNALELDDSALYLCASSPTAGDYEQYFGPGTRLTVT.

This sequence joins TRBV5-4 and TRBJ1-4, with 8 bases lining up with TRBD1. The germline CDR1 and CDR2 sequences are SGHNT and YYREEE (reference sequence). The CDR3 length is 16 residues. Trimming cost V 4 bases and J 4 bases; bases outside gene matches: 9. CDR3: CASSTQGAGDNEKLFF. In nucleotides, the CDR3 is TGTGCCAGCAGCACGCAGGGGGCGGGAGATAATGAAAAACTGTTTTTT.

The CDR3 is CASTGRRHGGNTEAFF. The CDR3 coding sequence is TGTGCCAGCACGGGACGGCGCCATGGGGGGAACACTGAAGCTTTCTTT. This chain uses TRBV2 with TRBJ1-1; D may be TRBD1 (5 bases). The CDR3 is 16 residues long. The germline V gene encodes CDR1 SNHLY and CDR2 FYNNEI. Trimming pared 7 bases from V and 1 base from J, leaving 19 bases between.

The rearrangement links TRBV7-3 to TRBJ1-1; D not resolved. Looked up from germline, CDR1 is SGHTA and CDR2 is FQGTGA. This CDR3 contains 15 residues. Trimming took off 0 bases at V and 2 bases at J, with 10 bases between the two ends. The CDR3 DNA sequence: TGTGCCAGCAGCTTAACGCCGAGGCCTAACACTGAAGCTTTCTTT. This codes for CASSLTPRPNTEAFF.

The chain combines TRBV6-4 with TRBJ1-5; 8 bases match TRBD1. With V trimmed by 0 bases and J by 5 bases, 6 bases remained unmatched. The CDR3 extends over 16 amino acids. The germline gives CDR1 MRHNA, CDR2 SNTAGT. The CDR3 region is CASSDSIRTGHQPQHF. CDR3 nucleotide sequence: TGTGCCAGCAGTGACTCAATCAGGACAGGGCATCAGCCCCAGCATTTT.

The chain recombines TRBV4-1 with TRBJ2-7, with TRBD1 matching 7 bases. The CDR3 is 14 residues long. CDR1 and CDR2 (germline): MGHRA, YSYEKL. With 8 bases clipped from V and 2 bases from J, the junction kept 9 bases outside the gene matches. CDR3 nucleotides: TGCGCCAGCTCATTCCGGGACAGAGCCTACGAGCAGTACTTC. Its protein product is CASSFRDRAYEQYF.

The chain links TRBV30 to TRBJ1-2, with TRBD1 matching 8 bases. V shed 5 bases, J shed 10 bases, and the junction held 15 bases outside the gene matches. CDR1 is GTSNPN and CDR2 is SVGIG in the germline V gene (reference sequence). CDR3 length: 14 residues. The CDR3 region is CAWAVTGASGFYTF. CDR3 in DNA: TGTGCCTGGGCAGTGACAGGGGCGTCCGGTTTCTACACCTTC.

Note on this clone: At one of its ends the junction is not consistent with the germline gene, which may arise from a read error. The rearrangement joins TRBV6-1 to TRBJ1-1; D not certain. Germline-derived CDR1 and CDR2 are MNHNS and SASEGT. The CDR3 length is 15 residues. CDR3 in DNA: TGTGCCTGCAGTCCATTCGGGCAGGTGAACACTGAAGCTTTCTTT. Translating it yields CACSPFGQVNTEAFF.

This chain connects TRBV7-2 to TRBJ1-1, with D uncertain. The CDR3 totals 14 residues. Germline assignment: CDR1 SGHTA and CDR2 FQGNSA. Trimming left V 2 bases short and J 7 bases short, with 14 bases between. CDR3 nucleotide sequence: TGTGCCAGCAGCTTATCATCAGCTGCGTATGAAGCTTTCTTT. Protein sequence: CASSLSSAAYEAFF.

The chain recombines TRBV27 with TRBJ2-3; 7 nucleotides line up with TRBD2. Germline V gene data show CDR1 as MNHEY and CDR2 as SMNVEV (reference sequence). The CDR3 has 14 residues. V shed 6 bases and J 2 bases; nucleotides not matched to a gene: 5. The CDR3 region has the DNA TGTGCCAGCAGCCAGGGAGGGTTCACAGATACGCAGTATTTT. Translated, it gives CASSQGGFTDTQYF.

The V call is TRBV29-1, the J call TRBJ1-2; D perhaps matches TRBD1 (6 bases). The CDR3 consists of 16 residues. Germline CDR1 SQVTM, CDR2 ANQGSEA. The V and J ends lost 6 bases and 8 bases respectively, with 28 bases between them. CDR3 in DNA: TGCAGCGTCCCCCTCGAATACGACAGGAAAGGATCCGGCTACACCTTC. Protein product: CSVPLEYDRKGSGYTF.

The V and J genes are TRBV7-9 and TRBJ1-3; no clear D gene. The V end was cut by 5 bases, the J end by 5 bases, with 16 bases between. This CDR3 is built from 15 residues. In germline, CDR1 is SEHNR, CDR2 FQNEAQ (reference sequence). The CDR3 coding sequence is TGTGCCAGCAGCATTCCCGGTGTGCTAAGAAACACCATATATTTT. Residues: CASSIPGVLRNTIYF.

The chain carries TRBV28 and TRBJ1-4, with TRBD1 matching over 7 bases. Trimming at V came to 4 bases and at J to 5 bases, leaving 4 bases not matched to a gene. CDR1 and CDR2 (germline): MDHEN, SYDVKM. This CDR3 has 14 amino acids. Written as DNA, the CDR3 is TGTGCCAGCAGTTCGACAGGGTGGAATGAAAAACTGTTTTTT. This codes for CASSSTGWNEKLFF.

The chain employs TRBV2 and TRBJ1-1, with D uncertain. The germline V gene has CDR1 SNHLY and CDR2 FYNNEI. The CDR3 loop spans 11 amino acids. Trimming removed 6 bases at V and 2 bases at J, with 4 bases between. The CDR3 here is CASSRNTEAFF. CDR3 bases: TGTGCCAGCAGCCGAAACACTGAAGCTTTCTTT.

The rearrangement uses TRBV5-1 and TRBJ1-2, with D perhaps TRBD1 (5 bases). Per germline, CDR1 SGHRS and CDR2 YFSETQ. The CDR3 is 12 amino acids. V lost 5 bases to trimming and J lost 8 bases, with 13 bases between them. The CDR3 loop reads CASRRDLGGYTF. Written as DNA, the CDR3 is TGCGCCAGCAGACGGGACCTCGGGGGCTACACCTTC.

This chain joins TRBV7-6 and TRBJ2-1, with 9 bases fitting TRBD1. V was clipped by 1 base and J by 3 bases; unmatched bases: 7. The CDR3 is 17 residues long. CDR1 is SGHVS, CDR2 FNYEAQ, per germline. The CDR3 DNA follows: TGTGCCAGCAGCTTAGGCCCAGGACAGGGGTTCTACAATGAGCAGTTCTTC. This gives the protein CASSLGPGQGFYNEQFF.

The V gene is TRBV18, the J gene TRBJ2-1; 12 nucleotides match TRBD1. The CDR3 runs to 16 residues. With 3 bases clipped from V and 7 bases from J, the junction kept 7 bases outside the gene matches. Germline CDR1 KGHSH, CDR2 LQKENI. The CDR3 sequence: CASSPVLGQGANEQFF. CDR3 coding DNA: TGTGCCAGCTCACCCGTACTGGGACAGGGGGCTAATGAGCAGTTCTTC.

The CDR3 DNA follows: TGCGCCAGCAGCCAAGATTGGGAACTAGCGGGGTACAATGAGCAGTTCTTC. Protein sequence: CASSQDWELAGYNEQFF. V usage is TRBV4-3 and J usage is TRBJ2-1, with TRBD2 matching 10 bases. Trimming at V came to 0 bases and at J to 4 bases, leaving 6 bases not matched to a gene. Germline assignment: CDR1 LGHNA and CDR2 YSLEER. The CDR3 consists of 17 residues.

The chain recombines TRBV7-9 with TRBJ1-2; a weak D match, TRBD1 (6 bases). The CDR3 totals 12 residues. V was trimmed by 6 bases and J by 8 bases, leaving 13 bases between them. In germline, CDR1 is SEHNR, CDR2 FQNEAQ (reference sequence). The chain's CDR3 is CASRPDRRGYTF. The CDR3 nucleotides are TGTGCCAGCAGACCCGACAGGCGAGGCTACACCTTC.